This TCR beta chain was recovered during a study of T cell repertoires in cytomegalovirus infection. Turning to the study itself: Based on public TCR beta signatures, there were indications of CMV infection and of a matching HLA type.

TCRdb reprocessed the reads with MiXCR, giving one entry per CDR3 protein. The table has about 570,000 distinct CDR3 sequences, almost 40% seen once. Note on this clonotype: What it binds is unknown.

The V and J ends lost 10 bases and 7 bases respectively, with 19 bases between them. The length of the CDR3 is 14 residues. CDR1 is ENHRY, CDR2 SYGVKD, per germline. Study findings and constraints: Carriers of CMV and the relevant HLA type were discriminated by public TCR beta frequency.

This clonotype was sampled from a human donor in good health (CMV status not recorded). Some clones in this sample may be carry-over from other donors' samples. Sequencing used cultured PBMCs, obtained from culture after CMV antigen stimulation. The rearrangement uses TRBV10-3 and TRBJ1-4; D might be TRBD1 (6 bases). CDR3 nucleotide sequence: TGTGCCACCTCCCCCGGGGGCGTTGGTGAAAAACTGTTTTTT. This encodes CATSPGGVGEKLFF.